One and the same sample provided the 24 T cell receptor beta chains below, sequenced in a study of T cell responses to AZD1222 COVID-19 vaccine. Using immunoSEQ multiplex PCR, the repertoire was profiled, and TCRdb retains in-frame clones only, with some absent. In the table there are 150,000 to 200,000 clones, about 94% of which are singletons. The sample was peripheral blood, taken on day 0 of AZD1222 vaccination. The receptors derive from an adult in good health.

The rearrangement uses TRBV4-1 and TRBJ2-1; tentatively, D is TRBD2 (5 bases). Trimming removed 0 bases at V and 6 bases at J, with 15 bases between. In germline, CDR1 is MGHRA, CDR2 YSYEKL. The CDR3 loop spans 16 amino acids. The CDR3 DNA reads TGCGCCAGCAGCCAAGATCGTGGGAGTGGGAGCAATGAGCAGTTCTTC. Translating gives CASSQDRGSGSNEQFF.

The gene calls are TRBV29-1 and TRBJ1-5; 7 nucleotides agree with TRBD1. Unmatched junction bases numbered 14, after V lost 1 base and J lost 5 bases. Germline V gene sequence: CDR1 SQVTM, CDR2 ANQGSEA. The CDR3 covers 17 residues. The CDR3 sequence is CSVEGLRQGIVHQPQHF. CDR3 sequence (DNA): TGCAGCGTTGAAGGTCTGAGACAGGGAATAGTGCATCAGCCCCAGCATTTT.

The chain uses TRBV25-1 and TRBJ2-3, with TRBD2 matching 14 bases. The CDR3 is made up of 15 amino acids. In germline, CDR1 is MGHDK, CDR2 SYGVNS. J gave up 6 bases and V 6 bases, and 5 bases lay outside the gene matches. The CDR3 sequence: CASSPGLAGADTQYF. DNA for the CDR3: TGTGCCAGCAGCCCGGGACTAGCGGGGGCTGATACGCAGTATTTT.

This chain links TRBV11-1 with TRBJ2-5, with TRBD2 matching 8 bases. V gave up 5 bases and J gave up 4 bases; unmatched junction bases: 9. The germline V gene has CDR1 SGHAT and CDR2 FQDESV (reference sequence). The CDR3 sequence is 15 residues long. The CDR3 loop reads CASSPRSGSTETQYF. DNA of the CDR3: TGTGCCAGCAGCCCCCGCAGCGGGAGTACAGAGACCCAGTACTTC.

The V and J genes are TRBV21-1 and TRBJ2-2; the DNA was not used to check the table's D call, TRBD2. TRBV21-1 is a documented pseudogene. This CDR3 contains 15 residues. Written as DNA, the CDR3 is TGTGCCAGCAGCAAAGCGAGACTTTCCACCGGGGAGCTGTTTTTT. Translating gives CASSKARLSTGELFF.

This clone was detected once. The chain joins TRBV7-9 to TRBJ2-2; 7 bases match TRBD1. V was clipped by 5 bases and J by 6 bases; unmatched bases: 18. This CDR3 region has 18 residues. Germline assignment: CDR1 SEHNR and CDR2 FQNEAQ (reference sequence). CDR3 nucleotide sequence: TGTGCCAGCAGCCCCCAACGTTCGGGACAGAAAAGCTCCGGGGAGCTGTTTTTT. It encodes CASSPQRSGQKSSGELFF.

The rearrangement links TRBV29-1 to TRBJ1-4; no definite D call. The CDR3 loop spans 14 amino acids. V shed 7 bases and J shed 8 bases, with 20 bases lying between them. Germline V gene lookup returns CDR1 SQVTM and CDR2 ANQGSEA. The CDR3 here is CSATGGGLREKLFF. CDR3 sequence (DNA): TGCAGCGCAACGGGAGGCGGACTACGGGAAAAACTGTTTTTT. The full variable domain, with the rest looked up from reference TRBV29-1 and TRBJ1-4, is SAVISQKPSRDICQRGTSLTIQCQVDSQVTMMFWYRQQPGQSLTLIATANQGSEATYESGFVIDKFPISRPNLTFSTLTVSNMSPEDSSIYLCSATGGGLREKLFFGSGTQLSVL.

The rearrangement uses TRBV2 and TRBJ1-2, with TRBD1 matching over 9 bases. Trimming removed 5 bases from V and 6 bases from J; junction bases left unmatched: 7. The CDR3 loop spans 14 amino acids. Germline CDR1 and CDR2: SNHLY and FYNNEI. DNA for the CDR3: TGTGCCAGCAGTATGCCGGGACAGGGAGATGGCTACACCTTC. Translating gives CASSMPGQGDGYTF.

CDR3 sequence: CAISASSGRRPNTGELFF. CDR3 sequence (DNA): TGTGCCATCAGTGCTTCTAGCGGGAGGCGCCCAAACACCGGGGAGCTGTTTTTT. The chain combines TRBV10-3 with TRBJ2-2; 11 bases are a match to TRBD2. The J segment lost 2 bases and the V segment lost 4 bases, leaving 9 bases of the junction unmatched. The CDR3 loop spans 18 amino acids. Germline CDR1 ENHRY, CDR2 SYGVKD.

Here the CDR3 DNA reads TGTGCCAGTAGCCCGCATTGGCCGCCCCAGCATTTT. Translating it yields CASSPHWPPQHF. The chain recombines TRBV19 with TRBJ1-5; D unclear. Germline assignment: CDR1 LNHDA and CDR2 SQIVND (reference sequence). With 6 bases removed from V and 9 bases from J, the gap between germline ends came to 12 bases. The CDR3 is made up of 12 amino acids.

This chain joins TRBV6-1 and TRBJ1-1; 7 nucleotides align to TRBD1. V lost 0 bases and J lost 4; bases outside the gene matches: 5. CDR3 length equals 15 residues. The germline gives CDR1 MNHNS, CDR2 SASEGT. The CDR3, as DNA: TGTGCCAGCAGTGAAGCGACAGGGAGGGCCACTGAAGCTTTCTTT. It specifies CASSEATGRATEAFF.

This clone was observed at least ten times. This chain uses TRBV7-3 with TRBJ2-1, with 9 bases identical to TRBD2. Germline trimming cut 2 bases from V and 9 bases from J; bases unmatched to any gene: 8. CDR1 is SGHTA, CDR2 FQGTGA, per germline. The CDR3 runs to 15 residues. In DNA, the CDR3 is TGTGCCAGCAGCTTAGCGGCGGGAGGGCCGGGTGAGCAGTTCTTC. It codes for CASSLAAGGPGEQFF.

The J gene is TRBJ1-6, the V gene TRBV2; D remains unclear. This CDR3 is 14 amino acids long. The V gene's germline CDR1 is SNHLY and CDR2 FYNNEI. Trimming removed 2 bases at V and 6 bases at J, with 8 bases between. CDR3 region: CASSEQVFNSPLHF. CDR3 DNA sequence: TGTGCCAGCAGTGAACAGGTTTTTAATTCACCCCTCCACTTT.

This clone has only one observation. The J gene is TRBJ1-2, the V gene TRBV24-1; tentative D call: TRBD1 (6 bases). CDR3 length: 12 amino acids. Germline values: CDR1 KGHDR, CDR2 SFDVKD. Between the trimmed V and J ends, which lost 9 bases and 4 bases, there was a span of 11 bases. CDR3 sequence: CATSDRSYGYTF. Here the CDR3 DNA reads TGTGCCACCTCGGACAGATCCTATGGCTACACCTTC.

The gene calls are TRBV19 and TRBJ2-1; D not resolved. Trimming took 3 bases from V and 6 from J, leaving 15 bases between them. CDR1 is LNHDA, CDR2 SQIVND, per germline (reference sequence). The length of the CDR3 is 15 residues. The CDR3 DNA is TGTGCCAGTAGTATGTTGGGTACCGGATTCAATGAGCAGTTCTTC. Encoded protein: CASSMLGTGFNEQFF.

The chain joins TRBV2 to TRBJ2-5; 12 bases align to TRBD2. Germline CDR1 reads SNHLY; CDR2 reads FYNNEI. There are 15 residues in the CDR3. V lost 6 bases, J lost 11 bases, and 13 bases stayed unmatched. CDR3 region: CASRELAGGRGAQYF. The CDR3 DNA sequence: TGTGCCAGCAGGGAACTAGCGGGAGGCCGGGGGGCACAGTACTTC.

The chain is built from TRBV19 and TRBJ1-5, with D perhaps TRBD1 (5 bases). The V gene lost 1 base and the J gene lost 5 bases, with 12 bases spanning the gap. This CDR3 comprises 15 residues. Per the germline V gene, CDR1 is LNHDA and CDR2 is SQIVND (reference sequence). The CDR3 loop is CASSIGDRLDQPQHF. Here the CDR3 DNA reads TGTGCCAGTAGTATAGGCGACAGACTGGATCAGCCCCAGCATTTT.

This clone was found many times. The chain is built from TRBV5-1 and TRBJ1-3; D not certain. Trimming stripped 0 bases from V and 0 bases from J, with 7 bases between. The CDR3 has 15 amino acids. Germline-derived CDR1 and CDR2 are SGHRS and YFSETQ. DNA for the CDR3: TGCGCCAGCAGCTTGGACCCGGTCTCTGGAAACACCATATATTTT. Encoded protein: CASSLDPVSGNTIYF.

V gene TRBV28 combines with J gene TRBJ2-4; D may match TRBD1 or TRBD2 (6 bases each). Germline V gene lookup returns CDR1 MDHEN and CDR2 SYDVKM. Trimming left V 5 bases short and J 2 bases short, with 16 bases between. The CDR3 extends over 16 amino acids. CDR3 DNA: TGTGCCAGCAGTCGGAGGGGGGTGTGGACCAAAAACATTCAGTACTTC. This encodes CASSRRGVWTKNIQYF.

This chain links TRBV6-6 with TRBJ1-5, with 7 nucleotides matching TRBD1. CDR1 and CDR2 from the germline V gene are MNHNY and SVGAGI (reference sequence). Trimming removed 5 bases from V and 9 bases from J; junction bases left unmatched: 19. This CDR3 is built from 17 residues. The CDR3 coding sequence is TGTGCCAGCAGTCCACCTAGTGGCAGGGGGTCTATCGTGCCCCAGCATTTT. Protein product: CASSPPSGRGSIVPQHF.

This chain joins TRBV6-5 and TRBJ2-7; D may be TRBD2 (6 bases). V lost 5 bases, J lost 13 bases, and 15 bases lay in between. Germline V gene data show CDR1 as MNHEY and CDR2 as SVGAGI. There are 11 residues in the CDR3. The CDR3 DNA follows: TGTGCCAGCAGTCCCGGGACTCGGTTTTACTTC. Encoded protein: CASSPGTRFYF.

This chain links TRBV28 with TRBJ2-3; a weak D match, TRBD1 (5 bases). Germline CDR1 is MDHEN and CDR2 is SYDVKM. Deletions cut 6 bases from V and 1 base from J, with 11 bases between. This CDR3 has 14 amino acids. The CDR3 here is CASSQGLGTDTQYF. In DNA form, the CDR3 reads TGTGCCAGCAGCCAGGGTTTGGGCACAGATACGCAGTATTTT.

The chain has TRBV9 and TRBJ2-2; D is uncertain. The CDR3 has 13 residues. CDR1 and CDR2 from the germline V gene are SGDLS and YYNGEE. The V end was cut by 4 bases, the J end by 5 bases, with 9 bases between. The CDR3 spells CASSPGVTGELFF. DNA of the CDR3: TGTGCCAGCAGCCCGGGTGTTACCGGGGAGCTGTTTTTT.

The genes are TRBV10-3 and TRBJ2-1; the match to TRBD2 covers 10 bases. The CDR3 is made up of 15 amino acids. The germline V gene has CDR1 ENHRY and CDR2 SYGVKD. V gave up 10 bases and J gave up 6 bases; unmatched junction bases: 12. CDR3 in DNA: TGTGCCACCCGTGAGCTAGCGGGAGAGGTCAATGAGCAGTTCTTC. This gives the protein CATRELAGEVNEQFF.